This T cell receptor (beta chain) came from a study of T cell changes during pregnancy in multiple sclerosis. Data came from immunoSEQ multiplex PCR; TCRdb stores just in-frame clones and leaves some out. The sample has over 45,000 clones; around nine tenths are singletons. V trimming: 2 bases; J trimming: 3 bases; junction bases outside the gene matches: 12. CDR1 is SGHNT and CDR2 is YYREEE in the germline V gene (reference sequence). The CDR3 sequence is 18 residues long. The sample consisted of CD4+ T cells from peripheral blood mononuclear cells, taken in the third trimester of pregnancy. The TCR comes from a female donor with multiple sclerosis, enrolled in a pregnancy study. The chain couples TRBV5-4 to TRBJ2-2; TRBD2 matches 8 bases. CDR3 sequence (DNA): TGTGCCAGCAGCTTCCAATTCGGGGGGGCGCGGGACACCGGGGAGCTGTTTTTT. Translated, it gives CASSFQFGGARDTGELFF.